This TCR beta chain was captured in a study of shared clonotypes between healthy human individuals. The wider study: Each donor contributed plates that comprised three CD4 naive, three CD4 memory, two CD8 naive and one CD8 memory.

The table came from immunoSEQ multiplex PCR; TCRdb's copy has only in-frame clones and leaves some out. The table records about 2 million clones, about 95% of them present only once. Notes on this clone: The antigen remains undetermined.

Study-level points and caveats: Even with large depth, rarefaction showed that sorted-subset sequencing was incomplete. Approximately 5% of naive CD4 clonotypes were shared across a few donors.

CD45RO-negative, CCR7-positively selected cells formed the naive CD8 fraction, excluding terminally differentiated effector memory CD45RA+ cells. This CDR3 spans 12 amino acids. V dropped 4 bases and J dropped 8 bases, with 14 bases sitting between them. Germline V CDR1 and CDR2: SQVTM, ANQGSEA. The V call is TRBV29-1, the J call TRBJ1-2; D call uncertain. Sequenced: naive CD8+ T cells sorted from blood. This clonotype was sampled from a man aged 18 to 35 in good health. CDR3: CSVGYGSYGYTF. The CDR3 coding sequence is TGCAGCGTTGGGTACGGGTCCTACGGCTACACCTTC.